These 14 T cell receptor beta chains originate from one sample sequenced in a study of radiotherapy plus CTLA-4 blockade in lung cancer. The protocol was immunoSEQ multiplex PCR, while the TCRdb copy is restricted to in-frame clones and leaves out a portion. Of some 110,000 clones in the sample, 85% to 90% are singletons; the top ten hold under 2.5%. The sample in question was peripheral blood, obtained from a patient treated with radiotherapy plus ipilimumab. The source is a human donor with non-small cell lung cancer that progressed on radiotherapy plus ipilimumab. Some clones in this sample may be carry-over from other donors' samples.

This chain uses TRBV7-2 with TRBJ2-7, with 8 bases aligning to TRBD1. Germline V gene sequence: CDR1 SGHTA, CDR2 FQGNSA. CDR3 length: 16 amino acids. The V gene end was trimmed by 5 bases and the J gene end by 1 base; junction bases not matched to a gene: 10. The CDR3 reads CASSKVSRGLSYEQYF. CDR3 sequence (DNA): TGTGCCAGCAGCAAGGTCTCCAGGGGGCTATCCTACGAGCAGTACTTC. Filled out from reference TRBV7-2 and TRBJ2-7, the complete variable domain reads GAGVSQSPSNKVTEKGKDVELRCDPISGHTALYWYRQSLGQGLEFLIYFQGNSAPDKSGLPSDRFSAERTGGSVSTLTIQRTQQEDSAVYLCASSKVSRGLSYEQYFGPGTRLTVT.

This rearrangement joins TRBV10-1 to TRBJ1-5; TRBD1 agrees at 11 bases. Germline CDR1 and CDR2: WNHNN and SYGVQD (reference sequence). CDR3 length: 15 amino acids. Trimming took 6 bases from V and 5 from J; bases not matched to a gene: 6. The CDR3 coding sequence is TGCGCCAGCAGGGGGACAGGGGGTTTTGATCAGCCCCAGCATTTT. Amino acids: CASRGTGGFDQPQHF.

The chain recombines TRBV20-1 with TRBJ1-2; D is possibly TRBD1 (6 bases). The CDR3 sequence is 11 residues long. Germline loops: CDR1 DFQATT, CDR2 SNEGSKA (reference sequence). V lost 6 bases to trimming and J lost 4 bases, with 9 bases between them. The CDR3 region is CSAETGYGYTF. CDR3 bases: TGCAGTGCCGAGACAGGCTATGGCTACACCTTC.

V usage is TRBV5-4 and J usage is TRBJ2-7, with TRBD2 identical over 8 bases. This CDR3 contains 16 residues. J gave up 3 bases and V 3 bases, and 11 bases lay outside the gene matches. Germline V gives CDR1 SGHNT, CDR2 YYREEE (reference sequence). DNA of the CDR3: TGTGCCAGCAGCTCCCAGTCAGGGCGGGGGGACTACGAGCAGTACTTC. It translates to CASSSQSGRGDYEQYF.

The V gene is TRBV6-5, the J gene TRBJ1-3, with TRBD1 as a possible D gene (5 bases). V dropped 6 bases and J dropped 4 bases, with 13 bases sitting between them. The CDR3 runs 14 residues. Germline V lookup: CDR1 MNHEY, CDR2 SVGAGI. In nucleotides, the CDR3 is TGTGCCAGCAGCTGGGGGAGGGGAGGAAACACCATATATTTT. This gives the protein CASSWGRGGNTIYF.

The chain uses TRBV30 and TRBJ2-5; D is possibly TRBD1 or TRBD2 (5 bases each). Per germline, CDR1 GTSNPN and CDR2 SVGIG (reference sequence). This CDR3 region has 13 residues. V was shortened by 5 bases and J by 4 bases, with 14 bases between the two germline ends. The CDR3 loop is CAWGFGARETQYF. In nucleotides, the CDR3 is TGTGCCTGGGGTTTCGGGGCCAGAGAGACCCAGTACTTC.

There are a few counts of this clone. This rearrangement joins TRBV10-3 to TRBJ1-4, with no clear D. CDR1 is ENHRY and CDR2 is SYGVKD in the germline V gene. Trimming removed 3 bases from V and 8 bases from J, with 7 bases in between. This CDR3 is built from 12 residues. The CDR3: CAISESVEKLFF. As DNA, the CDR3 is TGTGCCATCAGTGAATCTGTCGAAAAACTGTTTTTT.

V gene TRBV7-9 combines with J gene TRBJ1-2, with TRBD1 matching over 9 bases. Per germline, CDR1 SEHNR and CDR2 FQNEAQ (reference sequence). V gave up 6 bases and J gave up 3 bases; unmatched junction bases: 8. The CDR3 spans 15 residues. The CDR3, as DNA: TGTGCCAGCAGGCCAACAGGGGGCTTATACTATGGCTACACCTTC. Translated, it gives CASRPTGGLYYGYTF.

This chain connects TRBV14 to TRBJ1-1, with TRBD1 identical over 7 bases. From germline, CDR1 is SGHDN and CDR2 FVKESK. This CDR3 has 16 amino acids. After removal of 1 base from V and 5 bases from J, the junction contained 10 bases not matched to a gene. Here the CDR3 DNA reads TGTGCCAGCAGCCAAGGCTTCTACAGGGGTCGGACTGAAGCTTTCTTT. It specifies CASSQGFYRGRTEAFF.

The CDR3 spells CASSFGTGNTGELFF. The CDR3 bases are TGTGCCAGCAGCTTCGGGACAGGGAACACCGGGGAGCTGTTTTTT. The rearrangement joins TRBV5-6 to TRBJ2-2; 8 nucleotides agree with TRBD1. Losses at the gene ends were 2 bases for V and 1 base for J; bases not matched to a gene: 1. The germline CDR1 and CDR2 sequences are SGHDT and YYEEEE. The CDR3 is 15 residues long.

The CDR3 DNA reads as TGCGCCAGCAGCCGCAACCTCCGGGACGGCTACTACGAGCAGTACTTC. Translated: CASSRNLRDGYYEQYF. V usage is TRBV4-1 and J usage is TRBJ2-7; D tentatively fits TRBD1 or TRBD2 (5 bases each). CDR3 length: 16 amino acids. Germline loops: CDR1 MGHRA, CDR2 YSYEKL. V was cut by 4 bases and J by 3 bases, with 19 bases left in between.

The chain employs TRBV14 and TRBJ1-4; 9 positions match TRBD1. The junction had 8 bases not matched to a gene; V was cut back by 1 base and J by 8 bases. The germline CDR1 and CDR2 sequences are SGHDN and FVKESK. This CDR3 has 16 residues. CDR3 nucleotides: TGTGCCAGCAGCCAAGGACGCTATGGGACAGGGGAAAAACTGTTTTTT. As protein: CASSQGRYGTGEKLFF.

J is TRBJ2-7 and V is TRBV6-6, with TRBD2 identical over 7 bases. In germline, CDR1 is MNHNY, CDR2 SVGAGI (reference sequence). The CDR3 loop spans 14 amino acids. V was pared by 0 bases and J by 1 base, with 0 bases of the junction left unmatched. CDR3 protein: CASSYSGGSYEQYF. DNA of the CDR3: TGTGCCAGCAGTTACTCGGGGGGGTCCTACGAGCAGTACTTC.

This clone has only a few counts. The genes are TRBV7-3 and TRBJ2-5; 7 positions agree with TRBD2. This CDR3 spans 15 amino acids. Germline assignment: CDR1 SGHTA and CDR2 FQGTGA. Unmatched junction bases numbered 12, after V lost 6 bases and J lost 5 bases. This CDR3 is CASSLGAGWQETQYF. The CDR3, as DNA: TGTGCCAGCAGTTTAGGAGCGGGGTGGCAGGAGACCCAGTACTTC. The full variable domain, in which reference TRBV7-3 and TRBJ2-5 provide the parts outside the CDR3, is GAGVSQTPSNKVTEKGKYVELRCDPISGHTALYWYRQSLGQGPEFLIYFQGTGAADDSGLPNDRFFAVRPEGSVSTLKIQRTERGDSAVYLCASSLGAGWQETQYFGPGTRLLVL.